Listed below are T cell receptor beta chains from one sample, sequenced in a study of response to subunit inactivated influenza vaccine. One entry per CDR3 protein, called by TCRdb with MiXCR from the RT-PCR reads. The sample carries approximately 500,000 distinct CDR3 sequences, 10% to 15% recorded once. The source was PBMCs from blood, collected 40 to 50 days after vaccination. These receptors were obtained from a man over 45 who received an inactivated influenza vaccine. The CDR3 runs from the conserved cysteine through the conserved F or W. D genes are given only for firm matches. Size is omitted from some rows. Given values are once, few, many or a class for expanded clones.

d_call | j_call | v_call | clone_size | cdr3_nt | cdr3_aa
NA | TRBJ1-5 | TRBV27 | NA | TGTGCCAGCAGTTTAAGTTTCTGGGATCGCAATCAGCCCCAGCATTTT | CASSLSFWDRNQPQHF
NA | TRBJ2-7 | TRBV3-1 | few | TGTGCCAGCAGCCAAGGCCCCTGGGACGAGCAGTACTTC | CASSQGPWDEQYF
NA | TRBJ1-1 | TRBV7-9 | NA | TGTGCCAGCAGCTTCCTCGCAGGCATGAACACTGAAGCTTTCTTT | CASSFLAGMNTEAFF
NA | TRBJ2-7 | TRBV29-1 | NA | TGCAGCGTTGAAGGTGGGCAGGGATGGAGCGAGCAGTACTTC | CSVEGGQGWSEQYF
TRBD1 | TRBJ2-1 | TRBV7-7 | NA | TGTGCCAGCAGCCGGGGACAGGGGGCGCAGGATGAGCAGTTCTTC | CASSRGQGAQDEQFF
NA | TRBJ1-1 | TRBV5-1 | NA | TGCGCCAGCAGTTCCCTCCCTCCTGGGGAAGCTTTCTTT | CASSSLPPGEAFF
NA | TRBJ2-1 | TRBV4-2 | many | TGTGCCAGCAGATCACCCATCGGTAAATTCCCCAATGAGCAGTTCTTC | CASRSPIGKFPNEQFF
TRBD2 | TRBJ2-2 | TRBV7-8 | few | TGTGCCAGCAGCTTAGTTGGACTAGCGGGATCGGGCACCGGGGAGCTGTTTTTT | CASSLVGLAGSGTGELFF
TRBD2 | TRBJ2-5 | TRBV5-1 | few | TGCGCCAGCACCCCCATGGGCCGACTAGCGGGCGGAGAGACCCAGTACTTC | CASTPMGRLAGGETQYF
NA | TRBJ1-1 | TRBV12-3/TRBV12-4 | NA | TGTGCCAGCAGTTTCAGGCGGCCCGAGACGGAAGCTTTCTTT | CASSFRRPETEAFF
TRBD2 | TRBJ2-1 | TRBV12-3/TRBV12-4 | few | TGTGCCAGCAGTTTAGTCCGGGGCACTAGCGGGAGGTCCAGGGGCTCCTACAATGAGCAGTTCTTC | CASSLVRGTSGRSRGSYNEQFF
TRBD1 | TRBJ1-2 | TRBV12-3/TRBV12-4 | few | TGTGCCAGCAGTTTGCGGACAGGGAACTATGGCTACACCTTC | CASSLRTGNYGYTF
TRBD1 | TRBJ1-1 | TRBV7-9 | many | TGTGCCAGCAGCTACCGAGGACAGGGGGAGGATGAAGCTTTCTTT | CASSYRGQGEDEAFF